A single sample gave rise to the 9 T cell receptor beta chains below, sequenced in a study of blood T cell repertoires in COVID-19. Sequencing used immunoSEQ multiplex PCR; TCRdb keeps in-frame clones, though not all of them. The sample consists of some 33,000 clones, approximately 90% of them appearing once. The specimen sequenced was peripheral blood. The receptors shown here come from a man in his 60s with acute or convalescent COVID-19.

V usage is TRBV19 and J usage is TRBJ1-5, with TRBD1 identical over 9 bases. The CDR3 is 17 residues long. J was trimmed by 4 bases and V by 6 bases; bases with no gene match: 13. The germline V gene encodes CDR1 LNHDA and CDR2 SQIVND (reference sequence). The DNA for the CDR3 is TGTGCCAGTAGAACGACCCCCGGACAGGGGCGAAATCAGCCCCAGCATTTT. It encodes CASRTTPGQGRNQPQHF.

The rearrangement links TRBV11-3 to TRBJ1-5; 7 bases align to TRBD1. Germline assignment: CDR1 SGHNT and CDR2 YENEEA. J lost 9 bases, V lost 0 bases, and 8 bases had no gene match. The CDR3 totals 15 residues. CDR3 sequence: CASSLDGQAPGPQHF. The CDR3 DNA reads as TGTGCCAGCAGCTTAGACGGACAGGCACCTGGGCCCCAGCATTTT. The full variable domain, completed using reference TRBV11-3 and TRBJ1-5, is EAGVVQSPRYKIIEKKQPVAFWCNPISGHNTLYWYLQNLGQGPELLIRYENEEAVDDSQLPKDRFSAERLKGVDSTLKIQPAELGDSAVYLCASSLDGQAPGPQHFGDGTRLSIL.

This rearrangement joins TRBV2 to TRBJ1-1, with D possibly being TRBD1 (6 bases). The ends were cut back, 9 bases at V and 3 bases at J, with 14 bases in the middle. Germline CDR1 is SNHLY and CDR2 is FYNNEI. There are 13 residues in the CDR3. The CDR3 sequence is CARQGWGDTEAFF. The CDR3 DNA follows: TGTGCCAGACAGGGCTGGGGCGACACTGAAGCTTTCTTT.

The rearrangement uses TRBV5-4 and TRBJ2-2, with 9 bases lining up with TRBD2. The CDR3 spans 16 residues. V shed 3 bases and J 1 base; nucleotides not matched to a gene: 4. Germline CDR1 is SGHNT and CDR2 is YYREEE (reference sequence). This chain's CDR3 is CASSSLAGQNTGELFF. The CDR3 nucleotides are TGTGCCAGCAGCTCTCTAGCGGGACAGAACACCGGGGAGCTGTTTTTT.

The chain joins TRBV24-1 to TRBJ1-1, with unresolved D. The V gene lost 2 bases and the J gene lost 9 bases, with 6 bases spanning the gap. There are 11 residues in the CDR3. Germline assignment: CDR1 KGHDR and CDR2 SFDVKD. CDR3 in DNA: TGTGCCACCAGTGATTCGGTAAAAGCTTTCTTT. The encoded protein is CATSDSVKAFF.

The rearrangement uses TRBV28 and TRBJ1-2; D is unclear. The germline gives CDR1 MDHEN, CDR2 SYDVKM. Trimming stripped 10 bases from V and 3 bases from J, with 15 bases between. The CDR3 consists of 13 residues. The CDR3 bases are TGTGCCATCCTCGAGCGGGCAGACTATGGCTACACCTTC. It encodes CAILERADYGYTF.

V is TRBV27 and J is TRBJ2-7; 10 bases map to TRBD1. Germline V gene data show CDR1 as MNHEY and CDR2 as SMNVEV (reference sequence). Trimming removed 3 bases from V and 7 bases from J; junction bases left unmatched: 6. There are 14 residues in the CDR3. CDR3 sequence reads: CASSFDRGQGEQYF. Here the CDR3 DNA reads TGTGCCAGCAGTTTCGACAGGGGGCAGGGGGAGCAGTACTTC.

The chain uses TRBV6-5 and TRBJ1-6; 9 nucleotides align to TRBD1. Germline CDR1 reads MNHEY; CDR2 reads SVGAGI. The length of the CDR3 is 14 residues. J lost 5 bases, V lost 7 bases, and 3 bases had no gene match. The CDR3 DNA sequence: TGTGCCAGCACCAGGGACAGGGATAATTCACCCCTCCACTTT. Its translation is CASTRDRDNSPLHF.

Note on this clone: A junction boundary mismatches the germline segment, possibly from a read error. This sequence joins TRBV19 and TRBJ1-2; no clear D. CDR1 and CDR2 (germline): LNHDA, SQIVND (reference sequence). The CDR3 is 13 residues long. The CDR3: CASSLPGRAPSSF. In DNA, the CDR3 is TGTGCCAGTAGTCTACCGGGGAGGGCCCCGAGTTCCTTC.